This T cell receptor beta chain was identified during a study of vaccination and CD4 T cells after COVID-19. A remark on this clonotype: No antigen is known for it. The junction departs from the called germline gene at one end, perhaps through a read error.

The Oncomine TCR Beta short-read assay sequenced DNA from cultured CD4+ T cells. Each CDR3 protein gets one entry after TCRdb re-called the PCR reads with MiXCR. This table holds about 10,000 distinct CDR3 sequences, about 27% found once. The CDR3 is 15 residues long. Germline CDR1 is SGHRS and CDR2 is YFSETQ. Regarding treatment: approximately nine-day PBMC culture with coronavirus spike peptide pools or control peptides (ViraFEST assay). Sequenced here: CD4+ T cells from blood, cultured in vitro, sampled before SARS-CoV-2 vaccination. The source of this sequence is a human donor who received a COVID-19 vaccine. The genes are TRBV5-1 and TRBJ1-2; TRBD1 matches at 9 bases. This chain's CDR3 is CASSLGQGIIYGYTF. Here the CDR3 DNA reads TGCGCCAGCAGTTTGGGACAGGGAATAATCTATGGCTACACCTTC.